Shown below are 18 T cell receptor beta chains from a single sample sequenced in a study of T cell responses to AZD1222 COVID-19 vaccine. The data were produced by immunoSEQ multiplex PCR, yet TCRdb's version contains in-frame clones alone and is incomplete. This table has 95,000 to 100,000 clones, roughly 80% appearing once. The specimen was peripheral blood, collected 28 days after the second AZD1222 dose. Receptors originate from an adult who received the AZD1222 COVID-19 vaccine.

This rearrangement joins TRBV11-2 to TRBJ2-2, with D uncertain. Trimming stripped 5 bases from V and 10 bases from J, with 8 bases between. Germline V CDR1 and CDR2: SGHAT, FQNNGV. The CDR3 runs 11 residues. The chain's CDR3 is CASSQPAELFF. For the CDR3, the DNA is TGTGCCAGCAGCCAACCAGCGGAGCTGTTTTTT.

Only a few counts were recorded for this clone. The chain links TRBV19 to TRBJ1-1, with TRBD1 identical over 12 bases. CDR3 length equals 18 residues. V shed 0 bases, J shed 1 base, and the junction held 6 bases outside the gene matches. The germline V gene encodes CDR1 LNHDA and CDR2 SQIVND (reference sequence). The CDR3: CASSIDMGTGGTNTEAFF. The DNA of the CDR3 is TGTGCCAGTAGTATAGACATGGGGACAGGGGGCACGAACACTGAAGCTTTCTTT. The full variable domain, rest sourced from reference TRBV19 and TRBJ1-1, is DGGITQSPKYLFRKEGQNVTLSCEQNLNHDAMYWYRQDPGQGLRLIYYSQIVNDFQKGDIAEGYSVSREKKESFPLTVTSAQKNPTAFYLCASSIDMGTGGTNTEAFFGQGTRLTVV.

The chain uses TRBV20-1 and TRBJ1-2; weak D call: TRBD1 (5 bases). The germline CDR1 and CDR2 sequences are DFQATT and SNEGSKA (reference sequence). The CDR3 is 13 amino acids. V was cut by 3 bases and J by 3 bases, with 11 bases left in between. The CDR3 sequence is CSASVGGDYGYTF. CDR3 nucleotide sequence: TGCAGTGCTAGTGTGGGGGGAGACTATGGCTACACCTTC.

The chain carries TRBV29-1 and TRBJ2-7, with 7 bases lining up with TRBD2. J gave up 5 bases and V 7 bases, and 5 bases lay outside the gene matches. The germline V gene encodes CDR1 SQVTM and CDR2 ANQGSEA. The CDR3 covers 11 residues. CDR3 sequence reads: CSAPAGDEQYF. CDR3 nucleotides: TGCAGCGCCCCTGCGGGGGACGAGCAGTACTTC.

The chain combines TRBV5-1 with TRBJ2-1; 8 bases are a match to TRBD2. Germline V gene sequence: CDR1 SGHRS, CDR2 YFSETQ. This CDR3 is built from 15 residues. The trim removed 0 bases at V and 9 bases at J, leaving 8 bases unmatched. The DNA of the CDR3 is TGCGCCAGCAGCTTGGCGTGGCGGGGGGCCGGTGAGCAGTTCTTC. Its protein is CASSLAWRGAGEQFF.

The table lists this clone with a few counts. The rearrangement joins TRBV6-5 to TRBJ1-2; TRBD1 aligns across 9 bases. The CDR3 contains 12 residues. The V gene end was trimmed by 8 bases and the J gene end by 8 bases; junction bases not matched to a gene: 6. Germline loops: CDR1 MNHEY, CDR2 SVGAGI. For the CDR3, the DNA is TGTGCCAGCGGGGACAGGGACTTCGGCTACACCTTC. It is translated as CASGDRDFGYTF.

This clone has just one count. The chain carries TRBV27 and TRBJ1-6; D is ambiguous. This CDR3 is built from 14 residues. CDR1 MNHEY and CDR2 SMNVEV come from the germline V gene (reference sequence). The V and J ends lost 2 bases and 14 bases respectively, with 16 bases between them. The CDR3 DNA is TGTGCCAGCAGTTTAGGGTTTAATTCGGCGGCCCTCCACTTT. It yields the protein CASSLGFNSAALHF.

The CDR3 sequence: CASSDRGPKNIQYF. CDR3 in DNA: TGTGCCAGCAGCGACAGGGGGCCAAAAAACATTCAGTACTTC. V gene TRBV2 combines with J gene TRBJ2-4; TRBD1 agrees at 10 bases. The V gene end was trimmed by 6 bases and the J gene end by 4 bases; junction bases not matched to a gene: 3. Germline values: CDR1 SNHLY, CDR2 FYNNEI. The CDR3 is 14 residues long.

V gene TRBV19 combines with J gene TRBJ1-6; D gene unclear. Trimming cost V 7 bases and J 5 bases, with 9 bases left between them. Germline V CDR1 and CDR2: LNHDA, SQIVND (reference sequence). CDR3 size: 13 residues. DNA of the CDR3: TGTGCCAGTAAGGACGGTAATAATTCACCCCTCCACTTT. Protein product: CASKDGNNSPLHF.

The chain couples TRBV4-3 to TRBJ2-3; TRBD2 agrees at 12 bases. Unmatched junction bases numbered 12, after V lost 2 bases and J lost 0 bases. CDR3 length: 20 residues. Germline V gene lookup returns CDR1 LGHNA and CDR2 YSLEER. CDR3: CASSQRLAGDVWESTDTQYF. The CDR3 bases are TGCGCCAGCAGCCAAAGACTAGCGGGAGATGTTTGGGAAAGCACAGATACGCAGTATTTT.

The chain uses TRBV6-2 or TRBV6-3 and TRBJ1-1, with a tentative D call TRBD1 (5 bases). Germline CDR1 is MNHEY and CDR2 is SVGEGT. This CDR3 comprises 14 residues. The V and J ends lost 4 bases and 4 bases respectively, with 13 bases between them. For the CDR3, the DNA is TGTGCCAGCAGTTCCTGGGGGGAGGGCACTGAAGCTTTCTTT. It yields the protein CASSSWGEGTEAFF.

V gene TRBV5-4 combines with J gene TRBJ1-2, with D unresolved. This CDR3 region has 15 residues. Germline V gives CDR1 SGHNT, CDR2 YYREEE (reference sequence). The V gene lost 1 base and the J gene lost 4 bases, with 14 bases spanning the gap. CDR3 in amino acids: CASSLNGDSLYGYTF. The DNA for the CDR3 is TGTGCCAGCAGCTTGAACGGTGACTCCCTCTATGGCTACACCTTC.

The chain is built from TRBV19 and TRBJ1-3; TRBD1 agrees at 8 bases. This CDR3 comprises 14 residues. CDR1 is LNHDA and CDR2 is SQIVND in the germline V gene (reference sequence). V trimming: 7 bases; J trimming: 7 bases; junction bases outside the gene matches: 9. CDR3 sequence (DNA): TGTGCCAGTACCGGGGACAGGCGGCCCAACACCATATATTTT. Translating it yields CASTGDRRPNTIYF. Full variable domain (outside the CDR3, taken from reference TRBV19 and TRBJ1-3): DGGITQSPKYLFRKEGQNVTLSCEQNLNHDAMYWYRQDPGQGLRLIYYSQIVNDFQKGDIAEGYSVSREKKESFPLTVTSAQKNPTAFYLCASTGDRRPNTIYFGEGSWLTVV.

About this clone: This CDR3 is also generated by other DNA sequences in the sample. V gene TRBV6-5 combines with J gene TRBJ1-1; weak D call: TRBD1 (5 bases). The CDR3 runs 14 residues. CDR1 is MNHEY, CDR2 SVGAGI, per germline. The V end lost 2 bases, the J end lost 0 bases, and 7 bases lay between the germline ends. This chain's CDR3 is CASSYGGVNTEAFF. CDR3 nucleotides: TGTGCCAGCAGTTACGGAGGGGTGAACACTGAAGCTTTCTTT.

V is TRBV2 and J is TRBJ2-1; D may be TRBD2 (7 bases). The length of the CDR3 is 12 residues. The V end was cut by 8 bases, the J end by 5 bases, with 10 bases between. Germline CDR1 SNHLY, CDR2 FYNNEI. This chain's CDR3 is CASAGADNEQFF. CDR3 sequence (DNA): TGTGCCAGCGCGGGGGCGGACAATGAGCAGTTCTTC. The variable domain in full, with the rest retrieved from reference TRBV2 and TRBJ2-1, is EPEVTQTPSHQVTQMGQEVILRCVPISNHLYFYWYRQILGQKVEFLVSFYNNEISEKSEIFDDQFSVERPDGSNFTLKIRSTKLEDSAMYFCASAGADNEQFFGPGTRLTVL.

The V call is TRBV15, the J call TRBJ1-2; 7 positions agree with TRBD1. Germline-derived CDR1 and CDR2 are LNHNV and YYDKDF (reference sequence). V lost 1 base and J lost 2; bases outside the gene matches: 7. CDR3 length: 16 residues. CDR3 region: CATSRVGTATNYGYTF. Here the CDR3 DNA reads TGTGCCACCAGCAGAGTGGGGACAGCTACCAACTATGGCTACACCTTC.

This chain uses TRBV6-5 with TRBJ1-2, with 7 bases fitting TRBD1. The V and J ends lost 5 bases and 4 bases, in that order; junction bases with no gene match: 7. Per the germline V gene, CDR1 is MNHEY and CDR2 is SVGAGI. This CDR3 comprises 14 residues. The CDR3 DNA sequence: TGTGCCAGCAGTCAGGGGGACTATTTCTATGGCTACACCTTC. Protein sequence: CASSQGDYFYGYTF.

This clone was recorded a few times. V usage is TRBV5-4 and J usage is TRBJ1-1, with D perhaps matching TRBD1 (6 bases). The CDR3 totals 16 residues. Trimming took off 0 bases at V and 0 bases at J, with 12 bases between the two ends. In germline, CDR1 is SGHNT, CDR2 YYREEE (reference sequence). CDR3 loop: CASSLGQGNMNTEAFF. As DNA, the CDR3 is TGTGCCAGCAGCTTGGGCCAGGGGAACATGAACACTGAAGCTTTCTTT.